This T cell receptor (beta chain) emerged from a study of blood T cell repertoires in COVID-19. Sequenced by immunoSEQ multiplex PCR; TCRdb stores in-frame clones only, minus some. The sample records about 270,000 clones, 70% to 90% being singletons. The CDR3 runs 14 residues. J was trimmed by 10 bases and V by 7 bases; bases with no gene match: 5. Germline loops: CDR1 SGHAT, CDR2 FQNNGV. The receptor was derived from a woman aged 25 to 39 with COVID-19, enrolled during active disease. This chain connects TRBV11-2 to TRBJ2-1, with 15 bases identical to TRBD2. Specimen: peripheral blood. The CDR3 nucleotides are TGTGCCAGCACCCGGACTAGCGGGGGGGGCGAGCAGTTCTTC. Residues: CASTRTSGGGEQFF.